One sample yielded the 20 T cell receptor beta chains listed below, sequenced in a study of cytomegalovirus exposure and HLA in healthy donors (TCRdb year 2017). To prepare the library, the immunoSEQ multiplex PCR assay was applied. For the multiplex PCR, a mixture combining 60 forward primers for TCR Vbeta segments and 13 reverse primers for TCR Jbeta segments was used. TCRdb took over this immuneACCESS table, retaining in-frame rearrangements with V and J assigned. Such tables are incomplete; in checked studies, under half of the missing clones stem from an unresolved V gene, and the remainder is unexplained. Recorded for this sample are over 130,000 clones; 80% of them occurred a single time. 2% to 2.5% of the sample goes to the ten largest clones. Sequencing was performed on PBMCs. All receptors come from a man aged 45-60 years in good health and CMV-seronegative.

This clone has a single count. The gene calls are TRBV7-9 and TRBJ2-6, with D maybe TRBD1 (6 bases). CDR3 size: 16 residues. The V gene lost 5 bases and the J gene lost 0 bases, with 11 bases spanning the gap. CDR1 and CDR2 (germline): SEHNR, FQNEAQ (reference sequence). The CDR3 sequence is CASSPRTDSGANVLTF. The CDR3 DNA reads as TGTGCCAGCAGCCCCCGGACAGACTCTGGGGCCAACGTCCTGACTTTC.

CDR3 DNA sequence: TGTGCCAGCAGTGACACAGTGTATCAGCCCCAGCATTTT. It is translated as CASSDTVYQPQHF. The chain recombines TRBV6-1 with TRBJ1-5; D is uncertain. The CDR3 has 13 residues. Germline-derived CDR1 and CDR2 are MNHNS and SASEGT. Trimming stripped 3 bases from V and 5 bases from J, with 8 bases between.

This sequence joins TRBV9 and TRBJ1-1; no clear D. The germline V gene has CDR1 SGDLS and CDR2 YYNGEE. The CDR3 contains 15 residues. Trimming took 2 bases from V and 2 from J, leaving 13 bases between them. The CDR3 here is CASSVAPTVNTEAFF. The DNA of the CDR3 is TGTGCCAGCAGCGTTGCGCCTACCGTTAACACTGAAGCTTTCTTT. Full variable domain (outside the CDR3, taken from reference TRBV9 and TRBJ1-1): DSGVTQTPKHLITATGQRVTLRCSPRSGDLSVYWYQQSLDQGLQFLIQYYNGEERAKGNILERFSAQQFPDLHSELNLSSLELGDSALYFCASSVAPTVNTEAFFGQGTRLTVV.

The V gene is TRBV11-2, the J gene TRBJ1-3; maybe TRBD1 (5 bases). The CDR3 consists of 13 residues. The V gene's germline CDR1 is SGHAT and CDR2 FQNNGV. V dropped 1 base and J dropped 9 bases, with 10 bases sitting between them. DNA for the CDR3: TGTGCCAGCAGCTTAGGGCAGGGAGGCACCATATATTTT. It yields the protein CASSLGQGGTIYF.

V is TRBV2 and J is TRBJ2-3; perhaps TRBD2 as D (5 bases). The germline CDR1 and CDR2 sequences are SNHLY and FYNNEI. The CDR3 runs 15 residues. Trimming stripped 5 bases from V and 4 bases from J, with 16 bases between. CDR3 sequence: CASSLRTLGADTQYF. The CDR3 DNA sequence: TGTGCCAGCAGTTTAAGGACTCTTGGGGCAGATACGCAGTATTTT. The full variable domain, its missing parts supplied by reference TRBV2 and TRBJ2-3, is EPEVTQTPSHQVTQMGQEVILRCVPISNHLYFYWYRQILGQKVEFLVSFYNNEISEKSEIFDDQFSVERPDGSNFTLKIRSTKLEDSAMYFCASSLRTLGADTQYFGPGTRLTVL.

Comments on this clone: Other DNA sequences in the same sample also yield this CDR3. The gene calls are TRBV16 and TRBJ1-5; tentatively, D is TRBD1 (5 bases). Per the germline V gene, CDR1 is KGHSY and CDR2 is FQNENV. The germline V and J ends were trimmed by 4 bases and 4 bases, with 17 bases remaining between them. CDR3 length: 16 amino acids. CDR3 sequence (DNA): TGTGCCAGCAGCCCCCCTCAGGGAGGGCGGAATCAGCCCCAGCATTTT. Residues: CASSPPQGGRNQPQHF.

The V and J genes are TRBV6-5 and TRBJ2-5; D gene ambiguous. The CDR3 spans 13 residues. The germline V gene encodes CDR1 MNHEY and CDR2 SVGAGI. V lost 4 bases to trimming and J lost 0 bases, with 6 bases between them. CDR3 residues: CASSSRNQETQYF. Written as DNA, the CDR3 is TGTGCCAGCAGTTCTAGGAACCAAGAGACCCAGTACTTC.

DNA of the CDR3: TGTGCCAGCAGCTTAGGACAGGGGAGCACAGATACGCAGTATTTT. Encoded protein: CASSLGQGSTDTQYF. The gene calls are TRBV7-3 and TRBJ2-3; 9 nucleotides agree with TRBD1. The junction had 0 bases not matched to a gene; V was cut back by 2 bases and J by 0 bases. CDR1 SGHTA and CDR2 FQGTGA come from the germline V gene. The CDR3 length is 15 residues.

This sequence joins TRBV27 and TRBJ2-7, with D unresolved. CDR1 MNHEY and CDR2 SMNVEV come from the germline V gene (reference sequence). CDR3 length equals 15 residues. Trimming shortened V by 3 bases and J by 0 bases, and 12 bases separated the two germline ends. CDR3 DNA: TGTGCCAGCAGTTTTTGGTTGACAAGCTCCTACGAGCAGTACTTC. Residues: CASSFWLTSSYEQYF.

The rearrangement uses TRBV2 and TRBJ2-3, with a weak D call TRBD1 (6 bases). V lost 5 bases to trimming and J lost 2 bases, with 11 bases between them. Per the germline V gene, CDR1 is SNHLY and CDR2 is FYNNEI. CDR3 length: 14 residues. The DNA for the CDR3 is TGTGCCAGCAGTTACAGGGAATTCACAGATACGCAGTATTTT. Translated, it gives CASSYREFTDTQYF.

In its sample, this clone was seen once. J is TRBJ1-1 and V is TRBV9; D is undetermined. The CDR3 has 14 residues. With 0 bases removed from V and 1 base from J, the gap between germline ends came to 7 bases. In germline, CDR1 is SGDLS, CDR2 YYNGEE. The CDR3 region has the DNA TGTGCCAGCAGCGTAGATCCCAAGAACACTGAAGCTTTCTTT. Protein sequence: CASSVDPKNTEAFF.

This clone turned up a few times. J is TRBJ2-1 and V is TRBV18, with 7 positions matching TRBD2. V was pared by 0 bases and J by 8 bases, with 4 bases of the junction left unmatched. Germline V gene data show CDR1 as KGHSH and CDR2 as LQKENI. The CDR3 has 14 residues. The CDR3 sequence: CASSPPIRGDEQFF. CDR3 nucleotides: TGTGCCAGCTCACCACCTATACGGGGGGATGAGCAGTTCTTC.

This chain links TRBV18 with TRBJ1-1, with TRBD1 identical over 10 bases. CDR1 and CDR2 (germline): KGHSH, LQKENI. The V gene end was trimmed by 5 bases and the J gene end by 4 bases; junction bases not matched to a gene: 10. The CDR3 contains 16 residues. CDR3 in DNA: TGTGCCAGCTCATGGGGACAGGGGTTGAGTAGCACTGAAGCTTTCTTT. Residues: CASSWGQGLSSTEAFF.

The V call is TRBV9, the J call TRBJ2-5; 7 nucleotides match TRBD2. The CDR3 length is 15 residues. Germline-derived CDR1 and CDR2 are SGDLS and YYNGEE. The J segment lost 4 bases and the V segment lost 0 bases, leaving 6 bases of the junction unmatched. The chain's CDR3 is CASSVEGLMSETQYF. In nucleotides, the CDR3 is TGTGCCAGCAGCGTAGAGGGACTAATGTCAGAGACCCAGTACTTC.

The rearrangement joins TRBV12-5 to TRBJ1-1; D unclear. Germline V gives CDR1 LGHNT, CDR2 FRNRAP. V was pared by 3 bases and J by 8 bases, with 10 bases between. CDR3 length: 12 residues. The CDR3 region has the DNA TGTGCTAGTGGTTTCTTCTCAGGAGAAGCTTTCTTT. Its protein is CASGFFSGEAFF.

This clone was picked up one time. This rearrangement joins TRBV6-1 to TRBJ2-5; 7 bases map to TRBD2. Looked up from germline, CDR1 is MNHNS and CDR2 is SASEGT. The CDR3 is 15 residues long. Losses at the gene ends were 2 bases for V and 3 bases for J; bases not matched to a gene: 6. Here the CDR3 reads CASSELRAGKETQYF. The CDR3 DNA follows: TGTGCCAGCAGTGAATTGCGAGCGGGAAAAGAGACCCAGTACTTC.

CDR3 bases: TGTGCCAGCTCACCACCGATCTTCCAACCAGCTAACTATGGCTACACCTTC. Amino acid sequence: CASSPPIFQPANYGYTF. The chain recombines TRBV18 with TRBJ1-2; D is undetermined. Germline values: CDR1 KGHSH, CDR2 LQKENI. V lost 0 bases, J lost 0 bases, and 14 bases lay in between. The CDR3 is 17 amino acids.

J is TRBJ2-3 and V is TRBV27; TRBD2 is a possible D gene (6 bases). V lost 9 bases and J lost 5, with 12 bases in between. The V gene's germline CDR1 is MNHEY and CDR2 SMNVEV (reference sequence). CDR3 length: 12 amino acids. CDR3 DNA sequence: TGTGCCAGTACCCCGGGGGTAGATACGCAGTATTTT. Amino acid sequence: CASTPGVDTQYF.

CDR3 sequence reads: CASSTTGLLTEAFF. CDR3 sequence (DNA): TGCGCCAGCAGCACAACAGGGTTACTCACTGAAGCTTTCTTT. The chain joins TRBV5-1 to TRBJ1-1; D might be TRBD1 (6 bases). This CDR3 is 14 amino acids long. V lost 4 bases, J lost 4 bases, and 14 bases lay in between. CDR1 is SGHRS, CDR2 YFSETQ, per germline.

The V gene is TRBV9, the J gene TRBJ2-7; D perhaps matches TRBD1 (6 bases). The germline V gene encodes CDR1 SGDLS and CDR2 YYNGEE. V was cut by 2 bases and J by 6 bases, with 18 bases left in between. This CDR3 is built from 15 residues. In DNA, the CDR3 is TGTGCCAGCAGCGTGAGGGCAGGGGTATCGCCCGAGCAGTACTTC. This encodes CASSVRAGVSPEQYF.